This TCR beta chain was obtained from a study of T cell changes during pregnancy in multiple sclerosis. CDR1 SGDLS and CDR2 YYNGEE come from the germline V gene. Losses at the gene ends were 2 bases for V and 8 bases for J; bases not matched to a gene: 6. This CDR3 spans 14 amino acids. Clones were read by immunoSEQ multiplex PCR, and TCRdb kept only the in-frame ones, dropping some. The table includes some 42,000 clones, roughly 91% detected once. The clonotype was recovered from a female donor with multiple sclerosis, enrolled in a pregnancy study. The chain uses TRBV9 and TRBJ1-3; 8 bases map to TRBD1. The sequenced sample was CD4+ T cells from peripheral blood mononuclear cells, obtained in the third trimester of pregnancy. CDR3 DNA sequence: TGTGCCAGCAGCGTCGACAGGGGTAGAGACACCATATATTTT. As protein: CASSVDRGRDTIYF.